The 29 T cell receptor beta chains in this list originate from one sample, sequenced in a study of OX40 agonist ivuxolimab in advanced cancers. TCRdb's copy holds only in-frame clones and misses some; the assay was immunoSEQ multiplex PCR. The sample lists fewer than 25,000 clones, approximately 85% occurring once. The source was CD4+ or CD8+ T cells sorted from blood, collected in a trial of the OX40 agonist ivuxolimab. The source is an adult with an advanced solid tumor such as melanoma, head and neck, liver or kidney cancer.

The CDR3 reads CASSLDARGYGETQYF. CDR3 bases: TGCGCCAGCAGCTTGGATGCCAGAGGGTATGGAGAGACCCAGTACTTC. This chain connects TRBV5-1 to TRBJ2-5, with a tentative D call TRBD2 (5 bases). The germline CDR1 and CDR2 sequences are SGHRS and YFSETQ. The CDR3 runs 16 residues. V lost 0 bases and J 4 bases, leaving 16 bases between the germline ends.

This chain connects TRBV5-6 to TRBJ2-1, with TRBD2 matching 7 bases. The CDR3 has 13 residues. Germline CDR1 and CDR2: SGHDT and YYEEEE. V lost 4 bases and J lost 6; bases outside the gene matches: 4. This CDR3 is CASSTGLSNEQFF. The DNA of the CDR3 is TGTGCCAGCAGCACGGGACTATCCAATGAGCAGTTCTTC.

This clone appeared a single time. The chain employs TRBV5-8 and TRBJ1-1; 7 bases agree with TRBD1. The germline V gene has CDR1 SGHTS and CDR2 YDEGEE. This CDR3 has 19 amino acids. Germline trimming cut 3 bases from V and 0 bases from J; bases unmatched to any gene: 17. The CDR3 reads CASSSPGQTKEGMNTEAFF. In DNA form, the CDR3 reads TGTGCCAGCAGCTCCCCGGGACAGACCAAAGAGGGGATGAACACTGAAGCTTTCTTT.

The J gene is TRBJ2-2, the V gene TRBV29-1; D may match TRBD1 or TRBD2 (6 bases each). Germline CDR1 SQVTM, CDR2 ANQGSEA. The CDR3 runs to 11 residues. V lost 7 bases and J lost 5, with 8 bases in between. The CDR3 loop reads CSGGGTGELFF. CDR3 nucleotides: TGCAGCGGAGGGGGGACCGGGGAGCTGTTTTTT.

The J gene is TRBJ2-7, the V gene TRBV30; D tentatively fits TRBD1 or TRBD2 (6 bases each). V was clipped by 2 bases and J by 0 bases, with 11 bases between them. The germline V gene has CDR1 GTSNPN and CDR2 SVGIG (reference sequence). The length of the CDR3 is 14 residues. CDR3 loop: CAWSPWGASYEQYF. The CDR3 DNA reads TGTGCCTGGAGTCCCTGGGGGGCCTCCTACGAGCAGTACTTC.

The CDR3 nucleotides are TGTGCCAGCAGTTGGGGAGACGAGCAGTTCTTC. It is translated as CASSWGDEQFF. The chain recombines TRBV6-5 with TRBJ2-1; D possibly corresponds to TRBD2 (5 bases). The CDR3 sequence is 11 residues long. Germline V gene data show CDR1 as MNHEY and CDR2 as SVGAGI. The germline V and J ends were trimmed by 4 bases and 10 bases, with 8 bases remaining between them.

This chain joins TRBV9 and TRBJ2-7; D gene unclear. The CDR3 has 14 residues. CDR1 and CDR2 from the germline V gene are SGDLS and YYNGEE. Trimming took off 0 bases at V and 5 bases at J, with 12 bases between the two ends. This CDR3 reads CASSVEARRDEQYF. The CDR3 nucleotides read TGTGCCAGCAGCGTAGAGGCCCGAAGAGACGAGCAGTACTTC.

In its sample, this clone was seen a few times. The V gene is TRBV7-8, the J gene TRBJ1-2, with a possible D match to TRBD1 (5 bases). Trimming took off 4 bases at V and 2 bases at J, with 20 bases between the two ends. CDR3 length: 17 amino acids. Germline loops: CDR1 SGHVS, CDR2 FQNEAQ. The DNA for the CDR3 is TGTGCCAGCAGCTCGATGCCCGAGGGGCAGGACAACTATGGCTACACCTTC. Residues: CASSSMPEGQDNYGYTF.

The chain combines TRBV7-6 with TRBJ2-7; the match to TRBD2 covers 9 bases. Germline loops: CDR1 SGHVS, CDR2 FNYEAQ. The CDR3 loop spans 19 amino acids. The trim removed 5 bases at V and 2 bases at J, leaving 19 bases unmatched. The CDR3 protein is CASSPTIAGERFITYEQYF. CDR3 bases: TGTGCCAGCAGCCCTACGATAGCGGGGGAACGATTTATAACCTACGAGCAGTACTTC.

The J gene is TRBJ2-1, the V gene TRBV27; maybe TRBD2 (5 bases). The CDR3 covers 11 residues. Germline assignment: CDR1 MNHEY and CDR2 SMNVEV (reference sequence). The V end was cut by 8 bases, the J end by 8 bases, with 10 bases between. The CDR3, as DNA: TGTGCCAGCGCGGGTAGGGATGAGCAGTTCTTC. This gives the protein CASAGRDEQFF.

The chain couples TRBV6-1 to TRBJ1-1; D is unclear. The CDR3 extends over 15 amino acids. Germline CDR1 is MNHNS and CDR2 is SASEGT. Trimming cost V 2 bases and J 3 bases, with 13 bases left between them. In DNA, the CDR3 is TGTGCCAGCAGTGAAATAATGGCAGACTACACTGAAGCTTTCTTT. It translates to CASSEIMADYTEAFF.

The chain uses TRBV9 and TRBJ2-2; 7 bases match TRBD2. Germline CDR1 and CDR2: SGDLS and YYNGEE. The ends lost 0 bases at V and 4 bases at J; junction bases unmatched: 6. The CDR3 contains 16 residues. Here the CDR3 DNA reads TGTGCCAGCAGCGTAGAAGGGGAGGGCCTCACCGGGGAGCTGTTTTTT. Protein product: CASSVEGEGLTGELFF. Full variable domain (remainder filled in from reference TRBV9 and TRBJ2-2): DSGVTQTPKHLITATGQRVTLRCSPRSGDLSVYWYQQSLDQGLQFLIQYYNGEERAKGNILERFSAQQFPDLHSELNLSSLELGDSALYFCASSVEGEGLTGELFFGEGSRLTVL.

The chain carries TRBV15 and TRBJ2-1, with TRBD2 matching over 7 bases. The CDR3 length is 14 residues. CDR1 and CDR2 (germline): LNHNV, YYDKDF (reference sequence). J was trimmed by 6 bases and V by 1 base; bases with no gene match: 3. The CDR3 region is CATSRVGGINEQFF. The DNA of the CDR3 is TGTGCCACCAGCAGAGTGGGAGGGATCAATGAGCAGTTCTTC.

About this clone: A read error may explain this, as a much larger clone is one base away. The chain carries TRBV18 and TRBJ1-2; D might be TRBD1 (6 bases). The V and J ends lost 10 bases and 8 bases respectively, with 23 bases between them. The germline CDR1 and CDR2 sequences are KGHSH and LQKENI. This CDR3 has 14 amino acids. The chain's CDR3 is CANSPGQGLQGYTF. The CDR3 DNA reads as TGTGCCAACTCCCCGGGACAAGGTTTACAGGGCTACACCTTC.

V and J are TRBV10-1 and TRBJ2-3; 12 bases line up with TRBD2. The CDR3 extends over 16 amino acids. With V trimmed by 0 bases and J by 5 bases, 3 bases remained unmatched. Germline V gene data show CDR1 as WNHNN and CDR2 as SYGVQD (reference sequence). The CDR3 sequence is CASSESSSGREDTQYF. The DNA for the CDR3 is TGCGCCAGCAGTGAGTCGTCTAGCGGGAGGGAAGATACGCAGTATTTT.

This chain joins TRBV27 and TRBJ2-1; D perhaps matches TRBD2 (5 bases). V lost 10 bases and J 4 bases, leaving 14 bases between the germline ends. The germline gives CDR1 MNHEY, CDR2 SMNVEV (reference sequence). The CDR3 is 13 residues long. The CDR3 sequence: CATQREGYNEQFF. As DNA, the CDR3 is TGTGCCACCCAACGGGAAGGTTACAATGAGCAGTTCTTC.

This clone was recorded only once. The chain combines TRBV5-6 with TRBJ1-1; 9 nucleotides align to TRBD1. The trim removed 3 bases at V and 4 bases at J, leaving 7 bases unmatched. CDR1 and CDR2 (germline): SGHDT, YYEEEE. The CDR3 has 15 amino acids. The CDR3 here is CASSSGQGLGTEAFF. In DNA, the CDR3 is TGTGCCAGCAGCTCGGGACAGGGTCTTGGCACTGAAGCTTTCTTT. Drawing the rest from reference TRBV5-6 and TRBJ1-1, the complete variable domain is DAGVTQSPTHLIKTRGQQVTLRCSPKSGHDTVSWYQQALGQGPQFIFQYYEEEERQRGNFPDRFSGHQFPNYSSELNVNALLLGDSALYLCASSSGQGLGTEAFFGQGTRLTVV.

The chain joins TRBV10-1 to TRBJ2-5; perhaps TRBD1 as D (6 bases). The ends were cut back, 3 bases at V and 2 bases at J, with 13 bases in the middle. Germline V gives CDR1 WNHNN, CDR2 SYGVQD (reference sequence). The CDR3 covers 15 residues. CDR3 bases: TGCGCCAGCAGTGACCCGGGGACAAGTCAAGAGACCCAGTACTTC. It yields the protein CASSDPGTSQETQYF.

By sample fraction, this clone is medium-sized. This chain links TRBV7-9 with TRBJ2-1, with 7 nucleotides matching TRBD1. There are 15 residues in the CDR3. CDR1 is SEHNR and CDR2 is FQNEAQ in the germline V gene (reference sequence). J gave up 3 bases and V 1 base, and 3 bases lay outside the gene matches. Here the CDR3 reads CASSLGWDSYNEQFF. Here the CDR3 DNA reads TGTGCCAGCAGCTTAGGTTGGGACAGCTACAATGAGCAGTTCTTC.

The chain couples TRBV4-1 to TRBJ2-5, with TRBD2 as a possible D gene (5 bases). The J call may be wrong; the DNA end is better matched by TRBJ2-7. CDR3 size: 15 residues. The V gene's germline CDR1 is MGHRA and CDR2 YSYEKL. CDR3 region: CASSQEEGSSYEQYF. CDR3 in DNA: TGCGCCAGCAGCCAAGAAGAGGGCAGCTCCTACGAGCAGTACTTC.

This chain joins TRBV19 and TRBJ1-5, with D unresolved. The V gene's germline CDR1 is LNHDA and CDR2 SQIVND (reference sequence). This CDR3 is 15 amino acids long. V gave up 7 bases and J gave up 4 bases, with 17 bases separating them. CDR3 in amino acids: CASNPRVGGNQPQHF. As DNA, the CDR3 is TGTGCCAGTAACCCGAGGGTCGGTGGGAATCAGCCCCAGCATTTT. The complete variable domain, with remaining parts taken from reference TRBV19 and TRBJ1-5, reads DGGITQSPKYLFRKEGQNVTLSCEQNLNHDAMYWYRQDPGQGLRLIYYSQIVNDFQKGDIAEGYSVSREKKESFPLTVTSAQKNPTAFYLCASNPRVGGNQPQHFGDGTRLSIL.

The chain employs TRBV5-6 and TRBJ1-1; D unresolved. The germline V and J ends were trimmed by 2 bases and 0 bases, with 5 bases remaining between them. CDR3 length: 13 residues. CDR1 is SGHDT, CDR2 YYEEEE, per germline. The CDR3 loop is CASSFSLNTEAFF. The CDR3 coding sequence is TGTGCCAGCAGCTTTTCGTTGAACACTGAAGCTTTCTTT.

Written as DNA, the CDR3 is TGTGCCAGCAGCTTGGGAGTCCTCTCTGGAAACACCATATATTTT. Translation gives CASSLGVLSGNTIYF. The chain is built from TRBV7-8 and TRBJ1-3; unclear D gene. Trimming stripped 3 bases from V and 0 bases from J, with 9 bases between. The V gene's germline CDR1 is SGHVS and CDR2 FQNEAQ. CDR3 length: 15 residues.

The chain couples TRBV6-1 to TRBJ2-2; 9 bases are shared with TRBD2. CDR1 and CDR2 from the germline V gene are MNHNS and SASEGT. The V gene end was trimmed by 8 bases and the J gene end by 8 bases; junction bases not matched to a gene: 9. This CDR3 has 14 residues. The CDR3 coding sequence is TGTGCCAGCTCAAGACTAGCGGTCCCTGGGGAGCTGTTTTTT. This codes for CASSRLAVPGELFF.

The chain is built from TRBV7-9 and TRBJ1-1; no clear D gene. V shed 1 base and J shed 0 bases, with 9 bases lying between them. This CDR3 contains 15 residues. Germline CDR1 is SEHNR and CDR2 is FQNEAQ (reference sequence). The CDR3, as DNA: TGTGCCAGCAGCTTAGACGTAGGACTGAACACTGAAGCTTTCTTT. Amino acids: CASSLDVGLNTEAFF.

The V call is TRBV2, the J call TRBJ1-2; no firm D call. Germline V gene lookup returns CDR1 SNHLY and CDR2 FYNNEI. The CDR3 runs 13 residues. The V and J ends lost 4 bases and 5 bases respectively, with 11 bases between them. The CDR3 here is CASSGANLYGYTF. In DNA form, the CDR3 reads TGTGCCAGCAGTGGTGCAAATTTGTATGGCTACACCTTC.

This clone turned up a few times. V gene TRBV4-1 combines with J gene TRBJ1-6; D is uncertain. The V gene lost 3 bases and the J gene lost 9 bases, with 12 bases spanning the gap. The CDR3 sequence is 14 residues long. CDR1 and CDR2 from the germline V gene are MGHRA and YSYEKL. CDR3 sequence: CASSQAPSPSPLHF. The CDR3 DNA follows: TGCGCCAGCAGCCAGGCCCCGTCTCCTTCACCCCTCCACTTT.

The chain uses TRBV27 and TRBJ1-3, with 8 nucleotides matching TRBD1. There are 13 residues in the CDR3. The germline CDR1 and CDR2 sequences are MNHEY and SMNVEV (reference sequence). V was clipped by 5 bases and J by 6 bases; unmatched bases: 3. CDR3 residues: CASSPTGVNTIYF. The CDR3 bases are TGTGCCAGCAGTCCGACAGGGGTAAACACCATATATTTT.

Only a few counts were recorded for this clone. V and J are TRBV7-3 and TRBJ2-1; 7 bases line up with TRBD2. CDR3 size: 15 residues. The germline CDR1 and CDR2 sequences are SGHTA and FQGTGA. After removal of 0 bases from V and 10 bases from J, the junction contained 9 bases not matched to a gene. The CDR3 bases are TGTGCCAGCAGCTTAACGTCGCTAGCGGACTTCGAGCAGTTCTTC. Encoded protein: CASSLTSLADFEQFF. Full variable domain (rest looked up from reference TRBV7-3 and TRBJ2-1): GAGVSQTPSNKVTEKGKYVELRCDPISGHTALYWYRQSLGQGPEFLIYFQGTGAADDSGLPNDRFFAVRPEGSVSTLKIQRTERGDSAVYLCASSLTSLADFEQFFGPGTRLTVL.